A single sample is the source of the 16 T cell receptor beta chains below, sequenced in a study. TCRdb ran MiXCR on the RT-PCR reads and lists one entry per CDR3 protein. Of 650,000 to 800,000 distinct CDR3 sequences in the sample, approximately 15% were seen once. Source material: memory CD4+ T cells from blood. The origin of the receptors is a female donor in good health, serving as a healthy control.

This clonotype appeared a single time. The chain uses TRBV30 and TRBJ2-5; D unresolved. The CDR3 contains 12 residues. Germline CDR1 GTSNPN, CDR2 SVGIG (reference sequence). V lost 2 bases and J lost 4, with 8 bases in between. The CDR3 reads CAWSSRAETQYF. The DNA for the CDR3 is TGTGCCTGGAGTTCGCGCGCAGAGACCCAGTACTTC.

V gene TRBV6-2 or TRBV6-3 combines with J gene TRBJ2-1; 8 bases agree with TRBD2. CDR1 is MNHEY and CDR2 is SVGEGT in the germline V gene. The CDR3 is 16 amino acids. J lost 6 bases, V lost 6 bases, and 13 bases had no gene match. The chain's CDR3 is CASSTGGTSRSNEQFF. CDR3 bases: TGTGCCAGCAGCACCGGCGGGACTAGTCGGTCCAATGAGCAGTTCTTC.

This clonotype was detected ten times or more. The chain links TRBV10-2 to TRBJ2-7; D is unclear. This CDR3 contains 16 residues. V was clipped by 0 bases and J by 2 bases, with 14 bases between them. Germline V CDR1 and CDR2: WSHSY, SAAADI. For the CDR3, the DNA is TGCGCCAGCAGTGAGTCTTCCAGGTCGGTACCCTACGAGCAGTACTTC. It specifies CASSESSRSVPYEQYF.

This clonotype was seen many times. This chain joins TRBV7-9 and TRBJ1-1; D unresolved. The V gene's germline CDR1 is SEHNR and CDR2 FQNEAQ (reference sequence). Trimming took off 3 bases at V and 1 base at J, with 9 bases between the two ends. This CDR3 is 14 amino acids long. The CDR3 nucleotides are TGTGCCAGCAGCTTGGGCGGGGAGAACACTGAAGCTTTCTTT. This encodes CASSLGGENTEAFF.

This clonotype was observed a few times. The chain employs TRBV7-3 and TRBJ2-5; D is perhaps TRBD2 (6 bases). Germline V gene data show CDR1 as SGHTA and CDR2 as FQGTGA. V lost 6 bases and J lost 1, with 18 bases in between. The CDR3 covers 16 residues. The CDR3 DNA reads TGTGCCAGCAGTCGCACCGGGGCGGGGCGCCAAGAGACCCAGTACTTC. It yields the protein CASSRTGAGRQETQYF.

V gene TRBV18 combines with J gene TRBJ2-1, with TRBD2 matching over 13 bases. Germline CDR1 and CDR2: KGHSH and LQKENI. The CDR3 runs 15 residues. With 4 bases clipped from V and 9 bases from J, the junction kept 6 bases outside the gene matches. The CDR3 nucleotides read TGTGCCAGCTCACTTCCGGGACTAGCGGGAAGTGAGCAGTTCTTC. It encodes CASSLPGLAGSEQFF.

This clonotype occurred a few times. V gene TRBV5-1 combines with J gene TRBJ1-1; tentatively, D is TRBD1 (6 bases). The germline V and J ends were trimmed by 1 base and 1 base, with 11 bases remaining between them. The germline V gene has CDR1 SGHRS and CDR2 YFSETQ. The CDR3 extends over 15 amino acids. CDR3 protein: CASSLLAGANTEAFF. CDR3 bases: TGCGCCAGCAGCTTGCTGGCAGGGGCGAACACTGAAGCTTTCTTT.

This clonotype was seen repeatedly, ten times or more. The CDR3 DNA follows: TGCGCCAGCAGCTTGGAACCTTCTAACACTGAAGCTTTCTTT. The encoded protein is CASSLEPSNTEAFF. V is TRBV5-1 and J is TRBJ1-1; D remains ambiguous. Trimming removed 0 bases from V and 2 bases from J, with 8 bases in between. Germline V lookup: CDR1 SGHRS, CDR2 YFSETQ. There are 14 residues in the CDR3. The full variable domain, its missing parts supplied by reference TRBV5-1 and TRBJ1-1, is KAGVTQTPRYLIKTRGQQVTLSCSPISGHRSVSWYQQTPGQGLQFLFEYFSETQRNKGNFPGRFSGRQFSNSRSEMNVSTLELGDSALYLCASSLEPSNTEAFFGQGTRLTVV.

This clonotype occurred a few times. Written as DNA, the CDR3 is TGTGCCATCAATGCGGGAGGGGCAGATACGCAGTATTTT. This encodes CAINAGGADTQYF. The chain carries TRBV10-3 and TRBJ2-3, with 9 bases lining up with TRBD2. Per the germline V gene, CDR1 is ENHRY and CDR2 is SYGVKD. The CDR3 has 13 amino acids. After removal of 7 bases from V and 4 bases from J, the junction contained 3 bases not matched to a gene.

For this clonotype: At one boundary the junction diverges from the germline segment, which might be a read error. The chain uses TRBV5-1 and TRBJ2-5, with D uncertain. CDR3 size: 12 residues. In germline, CDR1 is SGHRS, CDR2 YFSETQ. CDR3 sequence: CASILVRETQYF. Written as DNA, the CDR3 is TGCGCCAGCATCTTGGTCCGAGAGACCCAGTACTTC.

In this sample, this clonotype turned up many times. This chain connects TRBV5-6 to TRBJ2-7, with D unresolved. The CDR3 extends over 17 amino acids. Per the germline V gene, CDR1 is SGHDT and CDR2 is YYEEEE. The V end was cut by 4 bases, the J end by 0 bases, with 20 bases between. CDR3 residues: CASSRSWVGLGSYEQYF. For the CDR3, the DNA is TGTGCCAGCAGCCGATCCTGGGTGGGCCTCGGCTCCTACGAGCAGTACTTC.

The chain couples TRBV4-1 to TRBJ1-5, with TRBD1 identical over 11 bases. The J segment lost 1 base and the V segment lost 4 bases, leaving 12 bases of the junction unmatched. Germline CDR1 MGHRA, CDR2 YSYEKL. The length of the CDR3 is 19 residues. Here the CDR3 DNA reads TGCGCCAGCAGCCCTCTAGGAACCGGACAGGGGGCAAGCAATCAGCCCCAGCATTTT. This translates into CASSPLGTGQGASNQPQHF.

The V gene is TRBV20-1, the J gene TRBJ2-1; TRBD2 aligns across 15 bases. There are 14 residues in the CDR3. CDR1 and CDR2 (germline): DFQATT, SNEGSKA (reference sequence). J gave up 9 bases and V 5 bases, and 5 bases lay outside the gene matches. The DNA of the CDR3 is TGCAGTGCTCTGAGGGGACTAGCGGGAGGTGAGCAGTTCTTC. Its translation: CSALRGLAGGEQFF.

This chain joins TRBV4-1 and TRBJ1-5; perhaps TRBD1 as D (6 bases). In germline, CDR1 is MGHRA, CDR2 YSYEKL. Trimming shortened V by 1 base and J by 9 bases, and 19 bases separated the two germline ends. The CDR3 is 16 amino acids. The CDR3 nucleotides read TGCGCCAGCAGCCAAGTTATTGCGCAGGGGAACCTGCCCCAGCATTTT. It encodes CASSQVIAQGNLPQHF.

This clonotype was picked up a small number of times. V gene TRBV10-3 combines with J gene TRBJ2-1, with 12 bases fitting TRBD2. The length of the CDR3 is 16 residues. Germline assignment: CDR1 ENHRY and CDR2 SYGVKD. Trimming cost V 5 bases and J 8 bases; bases outside gene matches: 10. As DNA, the CDR3 is TGTGCCATCAGTCAAGGACTAGCGGGATCCTTGGATGAGCAGTTCTTC. Translated, it gives CAISQGLAGSLDEQFF.

The V call is TRBV5-1, the J call TRBJ1-1, with 10 nucleotides matching TRBD1. The V and J ends lost 4 bases and 7 bases, in that order; junction bases with no gene match: 13. This CDR3 has 16 residues. Germline V gene sequence: CDR1 SGHRS, CDR2 YFSETQ. For the CDR3, the DNA is TGCGCCAGCAGCCTCAGACAGGGGGCTGGAGGTGGTGAAGCTTTCTTT. Translation: CASSLRQGAGGGEAFF.